The rows below give T cell receptor beta chains drawn from one sample of a study of T cells expressing NK-cell markers. TCRdb re-called the 5' RACE reads and gives one entry per CDR3 protein, without DNA. The sample has roughly 390,000 distinct CDR3 sequences; the top ten hold approximately 12%. The sample was blood T cells: a sorted CD56 or NKG2C T cell subset, CD4+ or CD8+ T cells, or bulk PBMC T cells (not recorded which). The receptor set was obtained from a woman in her forties or fifties in good health. CDR3s include the opening cysteine and the closing phenylalanine or tryptophan.

J gene: TRBJ2-3
V gene: TRBV18
CDR3 length: 15
CDR3 protein: CASSPPTGSTDTQYF

J gene: TRBJ2-7
V gene: TRBV7-8
CDR3 length: 13
CDR3 protein: CASKHRAKYEQYF

J gene: TRBJ2-2
V gene: TRBV14
CDR3 length: 15
CDR3 protein: CASSHHDRVPGELFF

J gene: TRBJ2-7
V gene: TRBV20-1
CDR3 length: 14
CDR3 protein: CSARVGARSYEQYF

J gene: TRBJ2-1
V gene: TRBV12-3/TRBV12-4
CDR3 length: 14
CDR3 protein: CASSLSKGQTEQFF

J gene: TRBJ2-1
V gene: TRBV25-1
CDR3 length: 13
CDR3 protein: CASTGGSNHEQFF

J gene: TRBJ2-5
V gene: TRBV24-1
CDR3 length: 17
CDR3 protein: CATSDLQFGDSQETQYF

J gene: TRBJ1-4
V gene: TRBV4-1
CDR3 length: 13
CDR3 protein: CASSFLIGEKLFF

J gene: TRBJ2-5
V gene: TRBV6-1
CDR3 length: 14
CDR3 protein: CASRERGSRETQYF

J gene: TRBJ2-1
V gene: TRBV7-9
CDR3 length: 15
CDR3 protein: CASPGAGASYNEQFF

J gene: TRBJ2-3
V gene: TRBV5-6
CDR3 length: 16
CDR3 protein: CASSLRAGVITDTQYF

J gene: TRBJ1-5
V gene: TRBV15
CDR3 length: 16
CDR3 protein: CATSPRGSYSNQPQHF

J gene: TRBJ2-4
V gene: TRBV5-1
CDR3 length: 14
CDR3 protein: CASSLLQGNDIQYF

J gene: TRBJ2-5
V gene: TRBV29-1
CDR3 length: 14
CDR3 protein: CSVETLLGQETQYF

J gene: TRBJ2-1
V gene: TRBV20-1
CDR3 length: 12
CDR3 protein: CSAITGYNEQFF

J gene: TRBJ2-3
V gene: TRBV7-9
CDR3 length: 22
CDR3 protein: CASSSTVTNSKSPTSSTDTQYF

J gene: TRBJ2-7
V gene: TRBV9
CDR3 length: 15
CDR3 protein: CASSAWTGGGREQYF

J gene: TRBJ1-2
V gene: TRBV10-3
CDR3 length: 16
CDR3 protein: CAISETSPGSLDGYTF

J gene: TRBJ2-1
V gene: TRBV7-2
CDR3 length: 12
CDR3 protein: CASSSSWNEQFF

J gene: TRBJ2-7
V gene: TRBV12-3/TRBV12-4
CDR3 length: 12
CDR3 protein: CASSLQGRRQYF

J gene: TRBJ2-5
V gene: TRBV29-1
CDR3 length: 14
CDR3 protein: CSVESPDRQETQYF

J gene: TRBJ2-1
V gene: TRBV7-9
CDR3 length: 13
CDR3 protein: CASSLALWGAQFF

J gene: TRBJ2-2
V gene: TRBV27
CDR3 length: 15
CDR3 protein: CASSYVRMNTGELFF

J gene: TRBJ2-1
V gene: TRBV12-3/TRBV12-4
CDR3 length: 12
CDR3 protein: CASSSLAREGFF

J gene: TRBJ2-1
V gene: TRBV9
CDR3 length: 15
CDR3 protein: CASSVGSSGAYEQFF

J gene: TRBJ2-7
V gene: TRBV19
CDR3 length: 15
CDR3 protein: CASSIDGQGTGEQYF

J gene: TRBJ2-7
V gene: TRBV10-3
CDR3 length: 15
CDR3 protein: CAIRALAGASYEQYF

J gene: TRBJ2-5
V gene: TRBV30
CDR3 length: 14
CDR3 protein: CAYTGTGGQETQYF

J gene: TRBJ2-5
V gene: TRBV5-1
CDR3 length: 14
CDR3 protein: CASSFGLAGETQYF

J gene: TRBJ2-1
V gene: TRBV29-1
CDR3 length: 18
CDR3 protein: CSVERRAGALSSYNEQFF

J gene: TRBJ2-5
V gene: TRBV4-2
CDR3 length: 18
CDR3 protein: CASSQEGHGGRPQETQYF

J gene: TRBJ2-6
V gene: TRBV7-9
CDR3 length: 19
CDR3 protein: CASSTIGEAKDSGANVLTF

J gene: TRBJ2-1
V gene: TRBV20-1
CDR3 length: 13
CDR3 protein: CSAGTSVYNEQFF

J gene: TRBJ2-4
V gene: TRBV29-1
CDR3 length: 13
CDR3 protein: CSVGDRGKNIQYF

J gene: TRBJ2-2
V gene: TRBV3-1
CDR3 length: 15
CDR3 protein: CASSQRRLPTGELFF

J gene: TRBJ2-3
V gene: TRBV27
CDR3 length: 13
CDR3 protein: CASNQFGRDTQYF

J gene: TRBJ2-1
V gene: TRBV20-1
CDR3 length: 14
CDR3 protein: CSASPARGDNEQFF

J gene: TRBJ2-1
V gene: TRBV5-1
CDR3 length: 16
CDR3 protein: CASSLEGTGSGGEQFF

J gene: TRBJ1-5
V gene: TRBV7-8
CDR3 length: 15
CDR3 protein: CASSLIPYSNQPQHF

J gene: TRBJ2-3
V gene: TRBV4-1
CDR3 length: 17
CDR3 protein: CASSPSGNGRAADTQYF

J gene: TRBJ2-7
V gene: TRBV20-1
CDR3 length: 20
CDR3 protein: CSATHRGLAGGAFIFNEQYF

J gene: TRBJ1-1
V gene: TRBV25-1
CDR3 length: 14
CDR3 protein: CASSENRGHTEAFF

J gene: TRBJ2-7
V gene: TRBV7-2
CDR3 length: 16
CDR3 protein: CASSLLRGATTYEQYF

J gene: TRBJ2-5
V gene: TRBV7-9
CDR3 length: 12
CDR3 protein: CASSEDQETQYF

J gene: TRBJ2-1
V gene: TRBV15
CDR3 length: 16
CDR3 protein: CATSSQEGLLYNEQFF

J gene: TRBJ2-7
V gene: TRBV6-5
CDR3 length: 15
CDR3 protein: CASSSVRGSSYEQYF

J gene: TRBJ2-2
V gene: TRBV7-2
CDR3 length: 16
CDR3 protein: CASSLVTGEFSGELFF

J gene: TRBJ1-1
V gene: TRBV29-1
CDR3 length: 15
CDR3 protein: CSVSQIVTGGTEAFF

J gene: TRBJ2-7
V gene: TRBV7-2
CDR3 length: 15
CDR3 protein: CASSLVVGDTYEQYF

J gene: TRBJ2-1
V gene: TRBV9
CDR3 length: 15
CDR3 protein: CASSVEASPYNEQFF

J gene: TRBJ2-1
V gene: TRBV28
CDR3 length: 12
CDR3 protein: CASTTVRNEQFF

J gene: TRBJ2-3
V gene: TRBV6-2/TRBV6-3
CDR3 length: 17
CDR3 protein: CASSSFMERSSTDTQYF